The clone carrying this T cell receptor (beta chain) appeared a few times. As yet, its antigen is unknown. This entry belongs to a study of spatial heterogeneity in lung cancer. General study points: Ubiquitous expanded tumor TCRs appeared in blood more at resection than follow-up.

The time point denotes: sample taken at primary tumor resection. The input material, whole RNA from tumor, nontumor lung or frozen PBMC, was sequenced unsorted. Samples came from 72 TRACERx patients with untreated early-stage lung cancer. Individual TCR cDNA molecules each bore their own unique molecular identifier. TCRdb analysed the 5' RACE reads with MiXCR anew, one entry per CDR3 protein. The sample lists some 28,000 distinct CDR3 sequences, roughly 8.4% occurring once. This TCR was recovered from a female donor with early-stage non-small cell lung cancer. The source was PBMCs, collected at surgery.

CDR3 sequence (DNA): TGTGCCAGCAGCAAGAGGACCGGGACCCCCTACGAGCAGTACGTC. It codes for CASSKRTGTPYEQYV. The V and J genes are TRBV21-1 and TRBJ2-7. TRBV21-1 is noted as a pseudogene. The CDR3 is 15 amino acids.